Shown below are 14 T cell receptor beta chains from a single sample sequenced in a study of T cell repertoires in cytomegalovirus infection. These receptors are not linked to any known antigen. TCRdb reanalysed the reads using MiXCR and keeps one entry per CDR3 protein. The table shows around 140,000 distinct CDR3 sequences, with more than 30% occurring only once. Specimen: CD8+ T cells from cultured PBMCs, collected from culture after CMV antigen stimulation. These receptor sequences come from a human donor in good health (CMV status not recorded). Some clones in this sample may be carry-over from other donors' samples.

This clonotype was seen a few times. V usage is TRBV7-7 and J usage is TRBJ2-5; D gene ambiguous. Germline V gives CDR1 SSHAT, CDR2 FNYEAQ (reference sequence). The V gene lost 4 bases and the J gene lost 2 bases, with 8 bases spanning the gap. This CDR3 spans 13 amino acids. This CDR3 reads CASSSLGQETQYF. In nucleotides, the CDR3 is TGTGCCAGCAGCTCCCTCGGGCAAGAGACCCAGTACTTC.

In DNA, the CDR3 is TGTGCCAGTACGGACTTCTTCGAGCAGTTCTTC. It specifies CASTDFFEQFF. The chain links TRBV19 to TRBJ2-1, with a possible D match to TRBD2 (5 bases). V shed 7 bases and J shed 10 bases, with 11 bases lying between them. Germline V gives CDR1 LNHDA, CDR2 SQIVND (reference sequence). This CDR3 is 11 amino acids long.

This clonotype has a handful of counts. The chain uses TRBV7-6 and TRBJ2-5, with D tentatively TRBD1 (5 bases). V gave up 1 base and J gave up 2 bases, with 17 bases separating them. CDR3 length: 17 amino acids. CDR1 is SGHVS and CDR2 is FNYEAQ in the germline V gene. This CDR3 is CASSLGVPGLFQETQYF. In DNA form, the CDR3 reads TGTGCCAGCAGCTTAGGTGTCCCAGGGCTTTTTCAAGAGACCCAGTACTTC.

In this sample, this clonotype turned up many times. The chain uses TRBV20-1 and TRBJ2-3, with 8 bases matching TRBD2. V was pared by 0 bases and J by 6 bases, with 11 bases of the junction left unmatched. CDR1 and CDR2 (germline): DFQATT, SNEGSKA (reference sequence). The CDR3 is made up of 16 amino acids. Here the CDR3 reads CSAREDGGGKVDTQYF. In DNA form, the CDR3 reads TGCAGTGCTAGAGAGGACGGGGGGGGTAAGGTTGATACGCAGTATTTT.

This clonotype has just a few counts. The CDR3 protein is CASSQGEGPNNNSPLHF. The CDR3 DNA is TGCGCCAGCAGCCAAGGGGAGGGCCCGAATAATAATTCACCCCTCCACTTT. The rearrangement links TRBV4-1 to TRBJ1-6; D is unresolved. The CDR3 is made up of 17 amino acids. Germline loops: CDR1 MGHRA, CDR2 YSYEKL. V was clipped by 1 base and J by 5 bases, with 15 bases between them.

The chain uses TRBV29-1 and TRBJ1-2, with D possibly TRBD1 on 5 matching bases. The CDR3 has 12 amino acids. V was pared by 4 bases and J by 8 bases, with 14 bases between. The germline V gene has CDR1 SQVTM and CDR2 ANQGSEA. The CDR3 loop reads CSVGAVRGGYTF. The DNA for the CDR3 is TGCAGCGTTGGGGCAGTGCGGGGGGGCTACACCTTC.

The DNA of the CDR3 is TGTGCCAGCAGCCAAGGGCCCACTTATAGCAATCAGCCCCAGCATTTT. This translates into CASSQGPTYSNQPQHF. The rearrangement links TRBV14 to TRBJ1-5, with D hard to call. Per the germline V gene, CDR1 is SGHDN and CDR2 is FVKESK. With 1 base removed from V and 0 bases from J, the gap between germline ends came to 10 bases. The CDR3 spans 16 residues.

This clonotype occurred a few times. The chain recombines TRBV27 with TRBJ2-7; the D call may be TRBD1 or TRBD2 (5 bases each). This CDR3 is 14 amino acids long. Trimming took 6 bases from V and 6 from J, leaving 18 bases between them. Germline CDR1 is MNHEY and CDR2 is SMNVEV (reference sequence). The DNA of the CDR3 is TGTGCCAGCAGCCGACTAAAGCAGGGTTTCGAGCAGTACTTC. It specifies CASSRLKQGFEQYF.

This clonotype was recorded at least ten times. The genes are TRBV28 and TRBJ2-1; D is undetermined. The germline gives CDR1 MDHEN, CDR2 SYDVKM. The CDR3 has 14 amino acids. The ends were cut back, 3 bases at V and 6 bases at J, with 12 bases in the middle. This chain's CDR3 is CASSFPLASNEQFF. In DNA, the CDR3 is TGTGCCAGCAGTTTTCCCCTGGCCTCCAATGAGCAGTTCTTC.

The chain couples TRBV7-8 to TRBJ1-2, with TRBD1 matching 7 bases. Germline V CDR1 and CDR2: SGHVS, FQNEAQ. The V and J ends lost 4 bases and 7 bases, in that order; junction bases with no gene match: 3. The length of the CDR3 is 12 residues. The CDR3 DNA reads TGTGCCAGCAGCTCCGGGACAGCTGGCTACACCTTC. This encodes CASSSGTAGYTF.

This clonotype was observed a few times. The chain uses TRBV11-1 and TRBJ2-7; 7 nucleotides match TRBD1. Per the germline V gene, CDR1 is SGHAT and CDR2 is FQDESV (reference sequence). This CDR3 comprises 15 residues. Trimming cost V 5 bases and J 3 bases; bases outside gene matches: 10. The CDR3 loop is CASSHRDRPYYEQYF. The CDR3 region has the DNA TGTGCCAGCAGCCACCGGGACAGACCATACTACGAGCAGTACTTC.

This clonotype has more than one count but fewer than ten. The chain uses TRBV7-2 and TRBJ2-3, with D possibly TRBD2 on 6 matching bases. Germline values: CDR1 SGHTA, CDR2 FQGNSA. The CDR3 is made up of 15 amino acids. V was cut by 8 bases and J by 3 bases, with 18 bases left in between. CDR3 sequence reads: CASRIRDSLTDTQYF. In DNA form, the CDR3 reads TGTGCCAGCCGGATCCGGGACTCGTTAACAGATACGCAGTATTTT.

V is TRBV5-1 and J is TRBJ2-1; D is uncertain. The V end was cut by 5 bases, the J end by 8 bases, with 11 bases between. In germline, CDR1 is SGHRS, CDR2 YFSETQ. This CDR3 has 12 residues. Written as DNA, the CDR3 is TGCGCCAGCAGAAACGAAGGCCATGAGCAGTTCTTC. It translates to CASRNEGHEQFF. Variable domain in full (rest from reference TRBV5-1 and TRBJ2-1): KAGVTQTPRYLIKTRGQQVTLSCSPISGHRSVSWYQQTPGQGLQFLFEYFSETQRNKGNFPGRFSGRQFSNSRSEMNVSTLELGDSALYLCASRNEGHEQFFGPGTRLTVL.

The chain carries TRBV19 and TRBJ1-1; 9 bases are shared with TRBD1. Trimming removed 2 bases from V and 3 bases from J; junction bases left unmatched: 1. Germline CDR1 reads LNHDA; CDR2 reads SQIVND (reference sequence). This CDR3 comprises 14 residues. The CDR3 bases are TGTGCCAGTAGTATAAGACAGGGGGACACTGAAGCTTTCTTT. Amino acid sequence: CASSIRQGDTEAFF.